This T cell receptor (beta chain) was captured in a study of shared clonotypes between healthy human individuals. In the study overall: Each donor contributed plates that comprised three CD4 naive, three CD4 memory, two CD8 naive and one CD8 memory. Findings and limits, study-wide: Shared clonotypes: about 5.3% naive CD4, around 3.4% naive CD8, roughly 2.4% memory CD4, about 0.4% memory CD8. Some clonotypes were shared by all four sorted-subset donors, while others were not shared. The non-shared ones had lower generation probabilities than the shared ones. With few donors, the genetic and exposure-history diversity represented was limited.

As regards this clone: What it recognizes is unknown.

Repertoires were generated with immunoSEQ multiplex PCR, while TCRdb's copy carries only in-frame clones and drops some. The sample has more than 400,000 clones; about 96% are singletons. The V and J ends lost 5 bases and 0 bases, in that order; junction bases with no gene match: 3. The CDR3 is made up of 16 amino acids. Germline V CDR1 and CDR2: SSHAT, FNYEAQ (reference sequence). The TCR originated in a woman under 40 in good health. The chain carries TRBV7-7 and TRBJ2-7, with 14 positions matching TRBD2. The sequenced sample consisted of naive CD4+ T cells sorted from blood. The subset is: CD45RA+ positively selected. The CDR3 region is CASSLGTSGGSYEQYF. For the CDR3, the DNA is TGTGCCAGCAGCCTCGGGACTAGCGGGGGCTCCTACGAGCAGTACTTC.